Shown below are 31 T cell receptor beta chains from a single sample sequenced in a study of preoperative IRX-2 immunotherapy in early breast cancer. This table comes from immunoSEQ multiplex PCR, and its TCRdb copy is limited to in-frame clones, with some not included. The sample consists of around 34,000 clones, over 80% of them appearing once. The treatment: preoperative locoregional IRX-2 cytokine immunotherapy. Sample: lymph node tissue, taken from a patient treated with IRX-2 immunotherapy. These receptors were collected from a human donor with breast cancer.

The chain carries TRBV28 and TRBJ2-7; 7 bases map to TRBD1. The trim removed 5 bases at V and 4 bases at J, leaving 5 bases unmatched. This CDR3 is 13 amino acids long. Germline V gene lookup returns CDR1 MDHEN and CDR2 SYDVKM. CDR3 nucleotides: TGTGCCAGCAGTCACGACAGGGCGTACGAGCAGTACTTC. It encodes CASSHDRAYEQYF.

This chain uses TRBV23-1 with TRBJ1-2, with D hard to call. TRBV23-1 carries the ORF label, with uncertain function. This CDR3 is 13 amino acids long. The germline V and J ends were trimmed by 4 bases and 8 bases, with 14 bases remaining between them. The CDR3 DNA is TGCGCCAGCAGTCGCCCCGGGATCAACGGCTACACCTTC. It encodes CASSRPGINGYTF.

This clone counts as medium-sized. The chain is built from TRBV11-3 and TRBJ1-6; D not certain. Germline V lookup: CDR1 SGHNT, CDR2 YENEEA. The CDR3 contains 15 residues. V dropped 5 bases and J dropped 4 bases, with 12 bases sitting between them. CDR3 region: CASSQPDGYNSPLHF. The CDR3 DNA is TGTGCCAGCAGCCAACCCGACGGGTATAATTCACCCCTCCACTTT.

This clone was seen a handful of times. V is TRBV28 and J is TRBJ2-5; 10 nucleotides match TRBD2. This CDR3 is built from 17 residues. The germline gives CDR1 MDHEN, CDR2 SYDVKM. Unmatched junction bases numbered 11, after V lost 3 bases and J lost 4 bases. CDR3 sequence reads: CASSFPLAGVELETQYF. The CDR3 region has the DNA TGTGCCAGCAGTTTCCCCCTAGCGGGAGTCGAGCTAGAGACCCAGTACTTC. The full variable domain, rest sourced from reference TRBV28 and TRBJ2-5, is DVKVTQSSRYLVKRTGEKVFLECVQDMDHENMFWYRQDPGLGLRLIYFSYDVKMKEKGDIPEGYSVSREKKERFSLILESASTNQTSMYLCASSFPLAGVELETQYFGPGTRLLVL.

CDR3 in amino acids: CASSQDRTNTEAFF. CDR3 DNA: TGTGCCAGCAGCCAAGACAGAACCAACACTGAAGCTTTCTTT. This sequence joins TRBV16 and TRBJ1-1; possibly TRBD1 for D (5 bases). Germline CDR1 and CDR2: KGHSY and FQNENV. CDR3 length: 14 residues. Between the trimmed V and J ends, which lost 2 bases and 2 bases, there was a span of 9 bases.

The rearrangement joins TRBV18 to TRBJ2-7; D unclear. The CDR3 is made up of 14 amino acids. CDR1 and CDR2 (germline): KGHSH, LQKENI. The V and J ends lost 2 bases and 9 bases respectively, with 17 bases between them. The DNA for the CDR3 is TGTGCCAGCTCACCAGAACCGTCCGACGGAGCGCAGTACTTC. Amino acid sequence: CASSPEPSDGAQYF. Full variable domain (missing parts from reference TRBV18 and TRBJ2-7): NAGVMQNPRHLVRRRGQEARLRCSPMKGHSHVYWYRQLPEEGLKFMVYLQKENIIDESGMPKERFSAEFPKEGPSILRIQQVVRGDSAAYFCASSPEPSDGAQYFGPGTRLTVT.

The chain couples TRBV27 to TRBJ2-7; the D is unclear. The CDR3 is 12 residues long. Germline CDR1 is MNHEY and CDR2 is SMNVEV (reference sequence). The V end lost 0 bases, the J end lost 4 bases, and 4 bases lay between the germline ends. The chain's CDR3 is CASSLSRYEQYF. The CDR3 DNA reads TGTGCCAGCAGTTTATCGCGGTACGAGCAGTACTTC.

CDR3 residues: CASSPGPTTDGNTIYF. The CDR3 region has the DNA TGTGCCAGCAGCCCCGGACCGACAACTGATGGAAACACCATATATTTT. The V and J genes are TRBV11-3 and TRBJ1-3, with D uncertain. Germline CDR1 SGHNT, CDR2 YENEEA. The ends were cut back, 5 bases at V and 3 bases at J, with 17 bases in the middle. The CDR3 covers 16 residues.

The chain employs TRBV6-8 and TRBJ2-6, with D possibly matching TRBD1 (7 bases). V was trimmed by 10 bases and J by 2 bases, leaving 24 bases between them. CDR1 is MNHGY, CDR2 SAAAGT, per germline. The CDR3 spans 18 residues. The CDR3 sequence: CAIGRQGGVITGANVLTF. For the CDR3, the DNA is TGTGCCATCGGGCGCCAGGGGGGAGTGATAACTGGGGCCAACGTCCTGACTTTC.

For the CDR3, the DNA is TGTGCCAGTAGAGAGCGGGGGGGAGATACGCAGTATTTT. The encoded protein is CASRERGGDTQYF. The rearrangement joins TRBV19 to TRBJ2-3, with 10 bases matching TRBD2. The junction had 2 bases not matched to a gene; V was cut back by 6 bases and J by 5 bases. The CDR3 has 13 residues. Germline values: CDR1 LNHDA, CDR2 SQIVND (reference sequence). Filled out from reference TRBV19 and TRBJ2-3, the complete variable domain reads DGGITQSPKYLFRKEGQNVTLSCEQNLNHDAMYWYRQDPGQGLRLIYYSQIVNDFQKGDIAEGYSVSREKKESFPLTVTSAQKNPTAFYLCASRERGGDTQYFGPGTRLTVL.

This clone was counted a single time. The J gene is TRBJ2-3, the V gene TRBV7-7, with 9 positions matching TRBD2. The CDR3 has 17 residues. The germline V gene encodes CDR1 SSHAT and CDR2 FNYEAQ (reference sequence). The J segment lost 3 bases and the V segment lost 5 bases, leaving 12 bases of the junction unmatched. Here the CDR3 reads CASSPEALAGGTDTQYF. The CDR3 DNA reads as TGTGCCAGCAGCCCAGAAGCACTGGCGGGGGGGACAGATACGCAGTATTTT.

The chain links TRBV6-8 to TRBJ2-1, with 10 bases matching TRBD2. V was pared by 10 bases and J by 0 bases, with 6 bases of the junction left unmatched. Germline CDR1 MNHGY, CDR2 SAAAGT. The CDR3 has 15 residues. CDR3 in amino acids: CAISIAGGSYNEQFF. DNA of the CDR3: TGTGCCATCTCCATAGCGGGAGGCTCCTACAATGAGCAGTTCTTC.

This chain uses TRBV6-8 with TRBJ2-2; 10 bases align to TRBD2. Germline V CDR1 and CDR2: MNHGY, SAAAGT. The V and J ends lost 5 bases and 4 bases, in that order; junction bases with no gene match: 1. The CDR3 covers 14 residues. CDR3 in amino acids: CASSIAGGTGELFF. The CDR3 coding sequence is TGTGCCAGCAGTATAGCGGGGGGCACCGGGGAGCTGTTTTTT.

This clone has just one count. The chain uses TRBV6-8 and TRBJ2-5; D remains unclear. V dropped 0 bases and J dropped 11 bases, with 13 bases sitting between them. There are 13 residues in the CDR3. CDR1 is MNHGY, CDR2 SAAAGT, per germline. The CDR3 protein is CASSYSISGPQYF. CDR3 sequence (DNA): TGTGCCAGCAGTTACTCGATATCTGGCCCTCAGTACTTC.

This sequence joins TRBV23-1 and TRBJ2-7; TRBD1 matches 8 bases. TRBV23-1 is designated an ORF whose function remains uncertain. The CDR3 has 15 residues. V was pared by 3 bases and J by 4 bases, with 8 bases of the junction left unmatched. DNA of the CDR3: TGCGCCAGCAGTCACCGTCCGGGACAGGATTACGAGCAGTACTTC. It encodes CASSHRPGQDYEQYF.

The chain recombines TRBV16 with TRBJ1-5, with D unclear. Per germline, CDR1 KGHSY and CDR2 FQNENV. Trimming cost V 3 bases and J 4 bases, with 19 bases left between them. This CDR3 contains 17 residues. CDR3 nucleotide sequence: TGTGCCAGCAGCCAGTACTCTCTAGGCCCATCTAATCAGCCCCAGCATTTT. This translates into CASSQYSLGPSNQPQHF. Using reference TRBV16 and TRBJ1-5 for the parts outside the CDR3, the full variable domain is GEEVAQTPKHLVRGEGQKAKLYCAPIKGHSYVFWYQQVLKNEFKFLISFQNENVFDETGMPKERFSAKCLPNSPCSLEIQATKLEDSAVYFCASSQYSLGPSNQPQHFGDGTRLSIL.

The chain links TRBV10-2 to TRBJ2-5; 10 bases fit TRBD1. V lost 4 bases and J lost 5; bases outside the gene matches: 4. Germline CDR1 reads WSHSY; CDR2 reads SAAADI. This CDR3 is built from 14 residues. The CDR3, as DNA: TGCGCCAGCAGTGGACAGGGGGCGGGGGAGACCCAGTACTTC. It is translated as CASSGQGAGETQYF.

The genes are TRBV5-1 and TRBJ2-2; D ambiguous. This CDR3 comprises 16 residues. V lost 0 bases and J 4 bases, leaving 13 bases between the germline ends. From germline, CDR1 is SGHRS and CDR2 YFSETQ. CDR3 in DNA: TGCGCCAGCAGCTTGGGGGTTGGGCGCGGCACCGGGGAGCTGTTTTTT. Translated, it gives CASSLGVGRGTGELFF.

V and J are TRBV4-1 and TRBJ2-4; 7 nucleotides align to TRBD2. V lost 8 bases, J lost 5 bases, and 18 bases stayed unmatched. The CDR3 contains 17 residues. Germline values: CDR1 MGHRA, CDR2 YSYEKL. This chain's CDR3 is CASSPTAASGGENIQYF. The CDR3 nucleotides read TGCGCCAGCTCTCCCACAGCCGCTAGCGGTGGCGAAAACATTCAGTACTTC.

The chain joins TRBV14 to TRBJ2-1; 11 nucleotides match TRBD2. J gave up 10 bases and V 2 bases, and 13 bases lay outside the gene matches. Germline CDR1 is SGHDN and CDR2 is FVKESK. The CDR3 is 17 residues long. CDR3 sequence (DNA): TGTGCCAGCAGCCAAATAATTCGGACTAGCGGGTCCCCCGAGCAGTTCTTC. This codes for CASSQIIRTSGSPEQFF. The full variable domain, in which reference TRBV14 and TRBJ2-1 provide the parts outside the CDR3, is EAGVTQFPSHSVIEKGQTVTLRCDPISGHDNLYWYRRVMGKEIKFLLHFVKESKQDESGMPNNRFLAERTGGTYSTLKVQPAELEDSGVYFCASSQIIRTSGSPEQFFGPGTRLTVL.

V is TRBV28 and J is TRBJ2-7, with 7 bases matching TRBD2. Germline V lookup: CDR1 MDHEN, CDR2 SYDVKM. This CDR3 comprises 15 residues. Germline trimming cut 5 bases from V and 2 bases from J; bases unmatched to any gene: 9. Here the CDR3 reads CASSPAGGRAYEQYF. The CDR3 bases are TGTGCCAGCAGTCCCGCCGGGGGGAGAGCCTACGAGCAGTACTTC.

The chain uses TRBV10-3 and TRBJ1-2; TRBD1 agrees at 9 bases. CDR1 ENHRY and CDR2 SYGVKD come from the germline V gene. The CDR3 runs to 15 residues. Losses at the gene ends were 10 bases for V and 2 bases for J; bases not matched to a gene: 11. CDR3 sequence (DNA): TGTGCCAGCAGCGAGAACAGGGGGCCGAACTATGGCTACACCTTC. This codes for CASSENRGPNYGYTF.

The gene calls are TRBV19 and TRBJ1-2; D not certain. The CDR3 consists of 15 residues. Germline assignment: CDR1 LNHDA and CDR2 SQIVND (reference sequence). V was trimmed by 6 bases and J by 4 bases, leaving 18 bases between them. CDR3 DNA: TGTGCCAGTAGAATCCTGGCGGGGTCGAGCTATGGCTACACCTTC. This encodes CASRILAGSSYGYTF.

The rearrangement joins TRBV6-8 to TRBJ2-2; tentatively, D is TRBD1 (6 bases). The CDR3 totals 15 residues. Germline CDR1 and CDR2: MNHGY and SAAAGT. V lost 0 bases, J lost 6 bases, and 11 bases lay in between. The CDR3 here is CASSYSFSGAGELFF. In DNA form, the CDR3 reads TGTGCCAGCAGTTACTCTTTCTCAGGGGCCGGGGAGCTGTTTTTT.

The CDR3 DNA reads as TGTGCCAGCAGCCCCCGCGGGGTCGGGGATGAAAAACTGTTTTTT. Its protein product is CASSPRGVGDEKLFF. V usage is TRBV6-8 and J usage is TRBJ1-4; unclear D gene. Germline-derived CDR1 and CDR2 are MNHGY and SAAAGT. The length of the CDR3 is 15 residues. Deletions cut 6 bases from V and 6 bases from J, with 17 bases between.

The chain employs TRBV18 and TRBJ2-1; D unresolved. The CDR3 spans 14 residues. CDR1 is KGHSH, CDR2 LQKENI, per germline. Trimming left V 3 bases short and J 6 bases short, with 12 bases between. As DNA, the CDR3 is TGTGCCAGCTCACCGCAGGACCACCCCAATGAGCAGTTCTTC. It yields the protein CASSPQDHPNEQFF.

This sequence joins TRBV29-1 and TRBJ1-3; D is unresolved. V lost 7 bases, J lost 0 bases, and 10 bases lay in between. CDR1 SQVTM and CDR2 ANQGSEA come from the germline V gene. CDR3 length equals 13 residues. The CDR3 sequence is CSGTTISGNTIYF. Here the CDR3 DNA reads TGCAGCGGAACTACCATCTCTGGAAACACCATATATTTT.

The rearrangement links TRBV19 to TRBJ1-5; 8 bases agree with TRBD1. Trimming cost V 8 bases and J 4 bases; bases outside gene matches: 4. Germline assignment: CDR1 LNHDA and CDR2 SQIVND (reference sequence). The CDR3 runs to 13 residues. For the CDR3, the DNA is TGTGCCAGTCTTGACAGGGGAAATCAGCCCCAGCATTTT. As protein: CASLDRGNQPQHF.

This clone was recorded once. V is TRBV28 and J is TRBJ1-1; TRBD1 agrees at 7 bases. The CDR3 consists of 15 residues. With V trimmed by 3 bases and J by 2 bases, 6 bases remained unmatched. Germline V gene sequence: CDR1 MDHEN, CDR2 SYDVKM. The CDR3 protein is CASSFFRGVNTEAFF. The CDR3 nucleotides are TGTGCCAGCAGTTTCTTCAGGGGGGTTAACACTGAAGCTTTCTTT.

The V gene is TRBV18, the J gene TRBJ1-1; D is uncertain. The CDR3 spans 14 residues. Germline V lookup: CDR1 KGHSH, CDR2 LQKENI. The V end lost 3 bases, the J end lost 5 bases, and 13 bases lay between the germline ends. The CDR3 is CASSPVAGGTEAFF. CDR3 nucleotide sequence: TGTGCCAGCTCACCCGTGGCAGGAGGGACTGAAGCTTTCTTT.

The CDR3, as DNA: TGCAGCGTTGAAGCAGGGGGCGGCTATGGCTACACCTTC. Translating gives CSVEAGGGYGYTF. J is TRBJ1-2 and V is TRBV29-1; 8 bases fit TRBD1. This CDR3 contains 13 residues. Unmatched junction bases numbered 2, after V lost 1 base and J lost 4 bases. Germline V gene lookup returns CDR1 SQVTM and CDR2 ANQGSEA.